This T cell receptor beta chain derives from a study of CD4 T cells in relation to SARS-CoV-2 and coronaviruses. Study-level background: No peptide or an HIV-1 Nef peptide pool served as negative control.

On this clone: What it binds is not known.

Assay: immunoSEQ multiplex PCR; the TCRdb copy retains only in-frame clones and omits some. The data show roughly 30,000 clones, about 70% seen once. General study findings and limits: Compared with monoreactive clones, crossreactive clones showed significantly weaker SARS-CoV-2 expansion. Roughly 65% of donors had memory CD4+ clonotypes crossrecognizing SARS-CoV-2 and common cold coronavirus spike.

Before the COVID-19 pandemic, during about 2010-2019, CD4+ T cells were taken from unexposed donors. After approximately 10 days of culture, CD4+ T cells were isolated. Testing used SARS-CoV-2 S/N and four cold-coronavirus spikes on unexposed-donor CD4+ T cells, cells permitting. This CDR3 has 12 amino acids. V was cut by 2 bases and J by 8 bases, with 7 bases left in between. CDR1 is SEHNR, CDR2 FQNEAQ, per germline (reference sequence). Sequencing was done on a sample of CD4+ T cells from PBMCs, cultured in vitro. The sequence derives from a human donor in good health. This sequence joins TRBV7-9 and TRBJ2-4; no clear D. The CDR3 sequence: CASSLIFDIQYF. The DNA for the CDR3 is TGTGCCAGCAGCTTAATATTTGACATTCAGTACTTC.